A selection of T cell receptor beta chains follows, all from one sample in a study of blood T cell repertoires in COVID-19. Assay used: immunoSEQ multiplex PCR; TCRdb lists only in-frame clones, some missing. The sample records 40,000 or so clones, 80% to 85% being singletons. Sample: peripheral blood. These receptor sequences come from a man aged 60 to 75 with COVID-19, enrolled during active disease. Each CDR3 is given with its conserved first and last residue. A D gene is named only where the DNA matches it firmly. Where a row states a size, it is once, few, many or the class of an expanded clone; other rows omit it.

CDR3 protein: CASSTPDRGTDTQYF
CDR3 DNA: TGTGCCAGCAGTACCCCGGACAGAGGAACAGATACGCAGTATTTT
D gene: -
V gene: TRBV28
CDR3 length: 15
J gene: TRBJ2-3
clone size: -

CDR3 protein: CASSSSSGRKDTQYF
CDR3 DNA: TGTGCCAGCAGCTCCTCTAGCGGGAGAAAGGATACGCAGTATTTT
D gene: TRBD2
V gene: TRBV7-3
CDR3 length: 15
J gene: TRBJ2-3
clone size: -

CDR3 protein: CASSALDRGRGAFF
CDR3 DNA: TGTGCCAGCAGTGCCCTGGACAGGGGGCGCGGGGCTTTCTTT
D gene: TRBD1
V gene: TRBV25-1
CDR3 length: 14
J gene: TRBJ1-1
clone size: -

CDR3 protein: CASSWGGSNTEAFF
CDR3 DNA: TGTGCCAGCAGTTGGGGAGGATCCAACACTGAAGCTTTCTTT
D gene: -
V gene: TRBV27
CDR3 length: 14
J gene: TRBJ1-1
clone size: -

CDR3 protein: CASSGSNQPQHF
CDR3 DNA: TGTGCCAGCAGCGGCAGCAATCAGCCCCAGCATTTT
D gene: -
V gene: TRBV11-2
CDR3 length: 12
J gene: TRBJ1-5
clone size: -

CDR3 protein: CSVGGQGAEAFF
CDR3 DNA: TGCAGCGTTGGGGGCCAAGGGGCTGAAGCTTTCTTT
D gene: -
V gene: TRBV29-1
CDR3 length: 12
J gene: TRBJ1-1
clone size: -

CDR3 protein: CASSKDNRYGYTF
CDR3 DNA: TGTGCCAGTAGTAAGGACAATCGATATGGCTACACCTTC
D gene: -
V gene: TRBV19
CDR3 length: 13
J gene: TRBJ1-2
clone size: -

CDR3 protein: CASTHSGGRFNQPQHF
CDR3 DNA: TGTGCCAGCACTCACAGCGGGGGGCGATTCAATCAGCCCCAGCATTTT
D gene: -
V gene: TRBV27
CDR3 length: 16
J gene: TRBJ1-5
clone size: -

CDR3 protein: CASREQGGNYGYTF
CDR3 DNA: TGCGCCAGCAGGGAACAGGGTGGGAACTATGGCTACACCTTC
D gene: -
V gene: TRBV5-1
CDR3 length: 14
J gene: TRBJ1-2
clone size: -

CDR3 protein: CASSPRRGGTQYF
CDR3 DNA: TGTGCCAGTAGCCCGAGGAGGGGGGGGACCCAGTACTTC
D gene: -
V gene: TRBV19
CDR3 length: 13
J gene: TRBJ2-5
clone size: -

CDR3 protein: CASGHPNTGELFF
CDR3 DNA: TGTGCCTCTGGACACCCGAACACCGGGGAGCTGTTTTTT
D gene: -
V gene: TRBV30
CDR3 length: 13
J gene: TRBJ2-2
clone size: -

CDR3 protein: CASSQQEAGANVLTF
CDR3 DNA: TGCGCCAGCAGCCAGCAGGAGGCTGGGGCCAACGTCCTGACTTTC
D gene: -
V gene: TRBV4-1
CDR3 length: 15
J gene: TRBJ2-6
clone size: -

CDR3 protein: CASTKGGTGDYEQYF
CDR3 DNA: TGTGCCAGCACTAAGGGGGGGACAGGGGACTACGAGCAGTACTTC
D gene: TRBD1
V gene: TRBV6-5
CDR3 length: 15
J gene: TRBJ2-7
clone size: -

CDR3 protein: CASSPRQGSGTEAFF
CDR3 DNA: TGTGCCAGCTCACCACGCCAGGGCTCTGGCACTGAAGCTTTCTTT
D gene: -
V gene: TRBV18
CDR3 length: 15
J gene: TRBJ1-1
clone size: once

CDR3 protein: CASSSLAGANTGELFF
CDR3 DNA: TGTGCCAGCAGTTCATTAGCGGGTGCGAACACCGGGGAGCTGTTTTTT
D gene: TRBD2
V gene: TRBV25-1
CDR3 length: 16
J gene: TRBJ2-2
clone size: once

CDR3 protein: CAWRGQSSGNTIYF
CDR3 DNA: TGTGCCTGGAGGGGACAGAGCTCTGGAAACACCATATATTTT
D gene: TRBD1
V gene: TRBV30
CDR3 length: 14
J gene: TRBJ1-3
clone size: once

CDR3 protein: CSASNGAGRVGGYTF
CDR3 DNA: TGCAGTGCTAGTAACGGCGCAGGGAGGGTAGGTGGCTACACCTTC
D gene: -
V gene: TRBV20-1
CDR3 length: 15
J gene: TRBJ1-2
clone size: -

CDR3 protein: CASSQGKSPGIYEQYF
CDR3 DNA: TGTGCCAGCAGCCAAGGGAAGTCGCCCGGGATCTACGAGCAGTACTTC
D gene: -
V gene: TRBV3-1/TRBV3-2
CDR3 length: 16
J gene: TRBJ2-7
clone size: -

CDR3 protein: CATSRVFMGTGQRDGTQHF
CDR3 DNA: TGTGCCACCAGCAGAGTTTTTATGGGGACAGGGCAGAGGGATGGAACCCAGCATTTT
D gene: TRBD1
V gene: TRBV15
CDR3 length: 19
J gene: TRBJ1-5
clone size: -

CDR3 protein: CASNERENYEQYF
CDR3 DNA: TGTGCCAGCAACGAGCGGGAAAACTACGAGCAGTACTTC
D gene: TRBD2
V gene: TRBV2
CDR3 length: 13
J gene: TRBJ2-7
clone size: -

CDR3 protein: CASYRDEKLFF
CDR3 DNA: TGTGCCAGCTACAGAGATGAAAAACTGTTTTTT
D gene: -
V gene: TRBV6-6
CDR3 length: 11
J gene: TRBJ1-4
clone size: once

CDR3 protein: CASSYRVSPLHF
CDR3 DNA: TGTGCCAGCAGCTACAGGGTTTCACCCCTCCACTTT
D gene: -
V gene: TRBV7-8
CDR3 length: 12
J gene: TRBJ1-6
clone size: once

CDR3 protein: CASCRTRQETQYF
CDR3 DNA: TGTGCCAGCTGTAGGACACGCCAAGAGACCCAGTACTTC
D gene: -
V gene: TRBV18
CDR3 length: 13
J gene: TRBJ2-5
clone size: once

CDR3 protein: CASSNPQDPREKLFF
CDR3 DNA: TGTGCCAGCAGCAATCCCCAGGATCCACGAGAAAAACTGTTTTTT
D gene: -
V gene: TRBV9
CDR3 length: 15
J gene: TRBJ1-4
clone size: -

CDR3 protein: CAWSRSSPLHF
CDR3 DNA: TGTGCCTGGAGTCGGTCCTCACCCCTCCACTTT
D gene: -
V gene: TRBV30
CDR3 length: 11
J gene: TRBJ1-6
clone size: -

CDR3 protein: CASSVARESTQYF
CDR3 DNA: TGTGCCAGCAGCGTAGCTAGAGAGAGTACGCAGTATTTT
D gene: -
V gene: TRBV9
CDR3 length: 13
J gene: TRBJ2-3
clone size: -

CDR3 protein: CASSGDRAYYGYTF
CDR3 DNA: TGTGCCAGCAGCGGGGACAGAGCTTACTATGGCTACACCTTC
D gene: TRBD1
V gene: TRBV9
CDR3 length: 14
J gene: TRBJ1-2
clone size: few

CDR3 protein: CASSVGGGSGNTIYF
CDR3 DNA: TGTGCCAGCAGCGTAGGCGGGGGAAGTGGAAACACCATATATTTT
D gene: -
V gene: TRBV9
CDR3 length: 15
J gene: TRBJ1-3
clone size: -

CDR3 protein: CASRRDRDTDTQYF
CDR3 DNA: TGTGCCAGCAGGAGGGACAGGGATACAGATACGCAGTATTTT
D gene: TRBD1
V gene: TRBV2
CDR3 length: 14
J gene: TRBJ2-3
clone size: -

CDR3 protein: CSVLLLAGAGDTQYF
CDR3 DNA: TGCAGCGTTCTCCTTCTAGCGGGAGCTGGAGATACGCAGTATTTT
D gene: TRBD2
V gene: TRBV29-1
CDR3 length: 15
J gene: TRBJ2-3
clone size: few

CDR3 protein: CASSPHGQANTGELFF
CDR3 DNA: TGTGCCAGCAGCCCTCACGGACAGGCGAACACCGGGGAGCTGTTTTTT
D gene: TRBD1
V gene: TRBV7-8
CDR3 length: 16
J gene: TRBJ2-2
clone size: -

CDR3 protein: CASSQDVRGGNEKLFF
CDR3 DNA: TGCGCCAGCAGCCAAGATGTCAGGGGTGGTAATGAAAAACTGTTTTTT
D gene: -
V gene: TRBV4-3
CDR3 length: 16
J gene: TRBJ1-4
clone size: -

CDR3 protein: CASSSGQLTTNEKLFF
CDR3 DNA: TGTGCCAGCAGCTCGGGACAGCTGACGACTAATGAAAAACTGTTTTTT
D gene: TRBD1
V gene: TRBV5-6
CDR3 length: 16
J gene: TRBJ1-4
clone size: -

CDR3 protein: CASRGQTNQPQHF
CDR3 DNA: TGTGCCAGCAGAGGACAGACCAATCAGCCCCAGCATTTT
D gene: -
V gene: TRBV12-3/TRBV12-4
CDR3 length: 13
J gene: TRBJ1-5
clone size: once

CDR3 protein: CASSLATGSKETQYF
CDR3 DNA: TGTGCCAGCAGCTTAGCGACAGGAAGTAAAGAGACCCAGTACTTC
D gene: -
V gene: TRBV7-2
CDR3 length: 15
J gene: TRBJ2-5
clone size: -

CDR3 protein: CASSLAETREETQYF
CDR3 DNA: TGTGCCAGCAGCTTAGCGGAGACTAGGGAAGAGACCCAGTACTTC
D gene: -
V gene: TRBV7-2
CDR3 length: 15
J gene: TRBJ2-5
clone size: -

CDR3 protein: CASSSPGQGSYEQYF
CDR3 DNA: TGTGCCAGCAGTTCGCCGGGACAGGGGTCCTACGAGCAGTACTTC
D gene: TRBD1
V gene: TRBV28
CDR3 length: 15
J gene: TRBJ2-7
clone size: -